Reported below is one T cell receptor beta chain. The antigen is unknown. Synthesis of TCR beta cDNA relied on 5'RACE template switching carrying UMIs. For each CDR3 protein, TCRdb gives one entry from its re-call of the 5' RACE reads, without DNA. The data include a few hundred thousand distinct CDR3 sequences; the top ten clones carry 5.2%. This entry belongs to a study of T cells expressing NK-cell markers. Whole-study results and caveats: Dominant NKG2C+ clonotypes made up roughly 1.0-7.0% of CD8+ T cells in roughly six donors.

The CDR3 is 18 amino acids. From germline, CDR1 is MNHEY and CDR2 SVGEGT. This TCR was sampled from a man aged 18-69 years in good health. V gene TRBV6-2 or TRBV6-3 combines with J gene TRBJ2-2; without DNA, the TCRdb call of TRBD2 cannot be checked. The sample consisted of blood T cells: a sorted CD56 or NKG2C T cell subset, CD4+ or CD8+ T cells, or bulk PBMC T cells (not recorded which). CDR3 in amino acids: CASSYSIGGGASAGELFF.